A selection of T cell receptor beta chains follows, all from one sample in a study of control samples from healthy donors and cancer patients. Using immunoSEQ multiplex PCR, the repertoire was profiled, and TCRdb retains in-frame clones only, with some absent. The sample yields some 250,000 clones, about 80% seen once. Sequencing was done on a sample of PBMCs. The receptors shown here come from a woman aged 60-75 years with lung cancer. Both conserved end residues are trimmed from each CDR3.

v_gene	CDR3aa
TRBV2	ASTGQGVSNQPQH
TRBV5-6	ASRRWGNTDTQY
TRBV6-5	ASSSPSLSGGDTQY
TRBV6-2/TRBV6-3	ASSQSTDTQY
TRBV7-2	ASSRVSGFQETQY
TRBV9	ASSVSPRTGNTEAF
TRBV6-5	ASRTGNTEAF
TRBV2	ASSVRETQY
TRBV3-1/TRBV3-2	ASSQREAGNTIY
TRBV11-2	ASRLAGSTDTQY
TRBV13	ASSQPGRGANVLT
TRBV7-9	ASSLETDTQY
TRBV5-4	ASSSTGVGNTIY
TRBV28	ASSWRYEQY
TRBV7-6	ASSSAGGETNQPQH
TRBV28	ASSLPDTRVTQY
TRBV6-2/TRBV6-3	ASSYGVGEQF
TRBV5-6	ASSWGGSGANVLT
TRBV29-1	SVERGVEAYGYT
TRBV5-1	ASSPNASPYNEQF
TRBV5-1	ASHTASTGELF
TRBV5-1	ASSRTSGRADTQY
TRBV5-1	ASSLEAGAGNTIY
TRBV27	ASSLSRGTEAF
TRBV28	ASSAAYQETQY
TRBV24-1	ATSDPRGTEAF
TRBV7-8	ASSQTGLGETQY
TRBV20-1	SASPIRTDSTDTQY
TRBV14	ASSQNNYNEQF
TRBV7-2	ASSLLADTQY
TRBV28	ASSLKAGNTEAF
TRBV30	AWGASGNEQF
TRBV11-3	ASSGITTDEQY
TRBV3-1/TRBV3-2	ASSQEGITEAF
TRBV3-1/TRBV3-2	ASSQVSEKLF
TRBV5-6	ASSLWGWSTGGSGEPQH
TRBV19	ASRSEGMGDQPQH
TRBV18	ASSPEDRGQAF
TRBV27	ASSSSGVPNEKLF
TRBV6-5	ASSPRHGSLH
TRBV28	ASSLFIRNEQY
TRBV27	ASSAGTGSSGYT
TRBV10-3	AISESRGETQY
TRBV7-9	ASSPAFEGNSPLH
TRBV19	ASSTGRTNEKLF
TRBV15	ATSRLDGAHQPQH
TRBV24-1	ATSDSPGRRNTGELF
TRBV15	ATSGNTGELF
TRBV19	ASRPTSGGAHEQF
TRBV18	ASSPTGRDTEAF
TRBV19	ASSIDRGYNQPQH
TRBV24-1	ATSGQGVGETQY
TRBV9	ASSVDGTGYEQY
TRBV6-1	ASSDHRGNYEQY
TRBV30	AWSPSGTQKGYGYT
TRBV29-1	SASDRGAYT
TRBV5-1	ASSDGQAISNYGYT